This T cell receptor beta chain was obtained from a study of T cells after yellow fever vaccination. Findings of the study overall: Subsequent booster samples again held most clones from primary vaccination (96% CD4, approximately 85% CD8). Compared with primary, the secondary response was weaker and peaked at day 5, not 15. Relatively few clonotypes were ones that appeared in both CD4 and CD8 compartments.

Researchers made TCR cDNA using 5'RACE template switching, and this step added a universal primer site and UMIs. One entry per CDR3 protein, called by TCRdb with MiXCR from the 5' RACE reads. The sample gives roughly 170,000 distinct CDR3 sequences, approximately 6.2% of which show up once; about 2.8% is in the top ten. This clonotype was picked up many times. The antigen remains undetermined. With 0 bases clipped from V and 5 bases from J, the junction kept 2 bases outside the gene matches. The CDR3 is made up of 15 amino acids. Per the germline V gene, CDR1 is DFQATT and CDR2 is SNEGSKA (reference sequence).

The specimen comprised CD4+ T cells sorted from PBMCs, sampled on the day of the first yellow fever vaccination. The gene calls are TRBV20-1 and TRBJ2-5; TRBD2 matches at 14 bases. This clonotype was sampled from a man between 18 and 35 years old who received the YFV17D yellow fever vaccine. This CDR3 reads CSARDRTSGGETQYF. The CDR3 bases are TGCAGTGCTAGAGATAGGACTAGCGGGGGGGAGACCCAGTACTTC.